This T cell receptor beta chain derives from a study of somatic mutations in cytotoxic T cells in rheumatoid arthritis. The wider study: Including V beta1+ cells that were sequenced for TCRB, some T-cell populations stained with V beta antibodies were flow-sorted at nearly 100% purity. Study-wide findings and caveats: Per patient, the largest CD8+ clone was found to exceed 20% of CD8+ cells in about an eighth of the 65 cases.

CDR1 is MGHRA, CDR2 YSYEKL, per germline. The V gene end was trimmed by 4 bases and the J gene end by 8 bases; junction bases not matched to a gene: 8. This CDR3 is 15 amino acids long. As for this clone: The antigen is unknown.

Produced via immunoSEQ multiplex PCR; TCRdb's table is partial and in-frame only. The repertoire holds some 13,000 clones, with approximately 80% as singletons. Separation of CD4+ and CD8+ cells was performed by positive magnetic bead selection, and purity was verified by flow cytometry. The clonotype originates from a man in his fifties or sixties in good health. The rearrangement joins TRBV4-1 to TRBJ2-1, with 10 bases fitting TRBD2. Sequenced material: CD8+ T cells sorted from blood. CDR3 in amino acids: CASSRSSGRADEQFF. The CDR3, as DNA: TGCGCCAGCAGCCGTTCAAGCGGGAGGGCTGATGAGCAGTTCTTC.